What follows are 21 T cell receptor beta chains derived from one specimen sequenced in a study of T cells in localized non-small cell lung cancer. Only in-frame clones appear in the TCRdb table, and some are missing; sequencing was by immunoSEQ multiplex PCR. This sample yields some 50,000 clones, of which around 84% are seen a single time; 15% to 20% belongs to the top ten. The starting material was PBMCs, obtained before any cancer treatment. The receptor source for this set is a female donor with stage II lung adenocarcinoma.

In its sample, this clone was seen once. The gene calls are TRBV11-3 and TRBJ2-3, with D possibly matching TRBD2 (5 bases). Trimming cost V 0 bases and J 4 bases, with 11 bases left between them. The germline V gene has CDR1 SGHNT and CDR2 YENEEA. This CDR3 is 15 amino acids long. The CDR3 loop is CASSLEGTGADTQYF. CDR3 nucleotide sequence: TGTGCCAGCAGCTTAGAAGGCACCGGGGCAGATACGCAGTATTTT.

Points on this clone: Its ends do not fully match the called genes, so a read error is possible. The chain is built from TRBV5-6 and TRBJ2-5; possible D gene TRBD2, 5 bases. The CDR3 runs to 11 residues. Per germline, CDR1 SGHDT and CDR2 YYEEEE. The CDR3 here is CASSLARTVDF. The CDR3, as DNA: TGTGCCAGCAGCTTGGCCAGGACTGTGGACTTC.

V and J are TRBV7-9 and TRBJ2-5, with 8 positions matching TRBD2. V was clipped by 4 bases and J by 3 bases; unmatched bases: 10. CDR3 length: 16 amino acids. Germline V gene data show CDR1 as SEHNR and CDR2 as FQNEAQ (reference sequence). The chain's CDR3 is CASSSATSGREETQYF. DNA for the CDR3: TGTGCCAGCAGCTCCGCTACATCCGGGAGGGAAGAGACCCAGTACTTC. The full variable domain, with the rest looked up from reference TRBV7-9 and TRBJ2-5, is DTGVSQNPRHKITKRGQNVTFRCDPISEHNRLYWYRQTLGQGPEFLTYFQNEAQLEKSRLLSDRFSAERPKGSFSTLEIQRTEQGDSAMYLCASSSATSGREETQYFGPGTRLLVL.

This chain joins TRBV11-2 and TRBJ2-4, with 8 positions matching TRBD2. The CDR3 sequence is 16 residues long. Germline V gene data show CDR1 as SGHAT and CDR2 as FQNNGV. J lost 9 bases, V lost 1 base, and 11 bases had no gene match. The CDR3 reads CASSLAGGIWGTIQYF. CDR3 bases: TGTGCCAGCAGCTTAGCGGGGGGGATCTGGGGGACCATTCAGTACTTC.

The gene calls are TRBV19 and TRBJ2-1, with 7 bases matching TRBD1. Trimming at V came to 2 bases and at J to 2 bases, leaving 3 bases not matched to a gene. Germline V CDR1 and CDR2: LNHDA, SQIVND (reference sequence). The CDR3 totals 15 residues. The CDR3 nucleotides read TGTGCCAGTAGTATAAACAGGGGAGCCTACAATGAGCAGTTCTTC. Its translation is CASSINRGAYNEQFF.

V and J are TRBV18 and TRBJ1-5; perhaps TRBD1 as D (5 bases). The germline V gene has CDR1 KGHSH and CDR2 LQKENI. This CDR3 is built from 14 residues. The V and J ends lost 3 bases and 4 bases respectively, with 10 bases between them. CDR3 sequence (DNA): TGTGCCAGCTCACCGGACGGGGGGAATCAGCCCCAGCATTTT. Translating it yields CASSPDGGNQPQHF.

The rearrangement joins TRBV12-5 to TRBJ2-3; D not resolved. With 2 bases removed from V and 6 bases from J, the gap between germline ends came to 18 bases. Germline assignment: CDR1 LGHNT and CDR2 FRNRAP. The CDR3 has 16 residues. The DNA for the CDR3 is TGTGCTAGTGGTTTGACGACGCTAGGCCTGATGGATACGCAGTATTTT. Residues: CASGLTTLGLMDTQYF.

The DNA for the CDR3 is TGTGCCACCTCCGGGAGGACTAGTGGAGGGGCCTACGAGCAGTACTTC. As protein: CATSGRTSGGAYEQYF. The rearrangement joins TRBV10-3 to TRBJ2-7; 7 bases are shared with TRBD2. The CDR3 spans 16 residues. The V gene's germline CDR1 is ENHRY and CDR2 SYGVKD. The J segment lost 2 bases and the V segment lost 10 bases, leaving 17 bases of the junction unmatched.

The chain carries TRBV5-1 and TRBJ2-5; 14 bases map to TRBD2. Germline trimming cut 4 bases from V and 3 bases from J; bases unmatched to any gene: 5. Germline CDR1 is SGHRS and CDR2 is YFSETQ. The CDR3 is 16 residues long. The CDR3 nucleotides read TGCGCCAGCAGCACGGGGACTAGCGGGGGAAAAGAGACCCAGTACTTC. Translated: CASSTGTSGGKETQYF.

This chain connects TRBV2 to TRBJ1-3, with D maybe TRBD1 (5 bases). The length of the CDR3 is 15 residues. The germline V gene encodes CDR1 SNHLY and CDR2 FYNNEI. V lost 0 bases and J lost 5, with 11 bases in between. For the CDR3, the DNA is TGTGCCAGCAGTGAAGCCAGGGTTCGGAGAAACACCATATATTTT. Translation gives CASSEARVRRNTIYF.

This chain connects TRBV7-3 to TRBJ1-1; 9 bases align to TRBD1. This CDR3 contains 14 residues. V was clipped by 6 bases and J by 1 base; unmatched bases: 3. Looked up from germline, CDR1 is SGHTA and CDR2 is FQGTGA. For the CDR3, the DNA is TGTGCCAGCAGACCGACAGGGGGGAACACTGAAGCTTTCTTT. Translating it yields CASRPTGGNTEAFF.

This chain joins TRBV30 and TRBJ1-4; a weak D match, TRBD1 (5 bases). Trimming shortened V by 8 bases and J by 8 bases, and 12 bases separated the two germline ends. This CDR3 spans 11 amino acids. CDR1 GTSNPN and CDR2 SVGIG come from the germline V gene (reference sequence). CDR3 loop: CAGALVEKLFF. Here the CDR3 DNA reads TGTGCCGGGGCCCTGGTAGAAAAACTGTTTTTT.

CDR3 DNA sequence: TGTGCCAGCAGCCAAGCGAGGGGCCGTAATGAAAAACTGTTTTTT. It specifies CASSQARGRNEKLFF. The V gene is TRBV4-2, the J gene TRBJ1-4, with D perhaps matching TRBD1 (5 bases). CDR1 LGHNA and CDR2 YNFKEQ come from the germline V gene. The CDR3 has 15 amino acids. The V and J ends lost 1 base and 4 bases respectively, with 10 bases between them.

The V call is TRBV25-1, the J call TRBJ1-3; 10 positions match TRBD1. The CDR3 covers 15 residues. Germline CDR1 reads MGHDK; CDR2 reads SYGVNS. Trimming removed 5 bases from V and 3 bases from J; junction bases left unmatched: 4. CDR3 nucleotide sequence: TGTGCCAGCAGTTCGACAGGGGGCAGTGGAAACACCATATATTTT. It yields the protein CASSSTGGSGNTIYF.

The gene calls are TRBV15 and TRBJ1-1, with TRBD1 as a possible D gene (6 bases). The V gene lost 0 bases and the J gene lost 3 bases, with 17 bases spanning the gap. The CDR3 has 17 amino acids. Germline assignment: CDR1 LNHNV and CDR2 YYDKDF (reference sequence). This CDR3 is CATSRDRGQFLYTEAFF. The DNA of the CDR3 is TGTGCCACCAGCAGAGATCGGGGACAATTTTTGTACACTGAAGCTTTCTTT.

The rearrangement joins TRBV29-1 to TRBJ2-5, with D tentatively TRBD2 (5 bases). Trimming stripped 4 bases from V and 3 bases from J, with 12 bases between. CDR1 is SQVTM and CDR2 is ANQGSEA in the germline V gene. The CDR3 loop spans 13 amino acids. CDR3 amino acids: CSVARGQEETQYF. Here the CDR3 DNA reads TGCAGCGTTGCTCGAGGGCAGGAAGAGACCCAGTACTTC. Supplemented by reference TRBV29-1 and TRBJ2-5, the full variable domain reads SAVISQKPSRDICQRGTSLTIQCQVDSQVTMMFWYRQQPGQSLTLIATANQGSEATYESGFVIDKFPISRPNLTFSTLTVSNMSPEDSSIYLCSVARGQEETQYFGPGTRLLVL.

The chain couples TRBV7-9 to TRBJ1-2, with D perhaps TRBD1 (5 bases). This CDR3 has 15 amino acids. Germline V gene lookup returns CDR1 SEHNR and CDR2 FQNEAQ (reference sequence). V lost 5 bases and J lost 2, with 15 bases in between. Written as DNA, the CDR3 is TGTGCCAGCAGCCAGGGCCGAGAAATAAACTATGGCTACACCTTC. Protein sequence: CASSQGREINYGYTF.

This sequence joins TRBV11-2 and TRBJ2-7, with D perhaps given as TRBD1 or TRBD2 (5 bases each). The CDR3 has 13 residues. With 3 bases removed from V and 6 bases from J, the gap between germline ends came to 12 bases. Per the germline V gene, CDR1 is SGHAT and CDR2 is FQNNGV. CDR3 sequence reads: CASSFQGRGEQYF. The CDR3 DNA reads TGTGCCAGCAGCTTTCAGGGACGCGGCGAGCAGTACTTC.

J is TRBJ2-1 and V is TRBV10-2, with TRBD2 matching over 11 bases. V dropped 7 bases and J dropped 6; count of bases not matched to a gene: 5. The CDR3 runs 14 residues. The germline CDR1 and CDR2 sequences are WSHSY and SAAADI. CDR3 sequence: CASTLAGATNEQFF. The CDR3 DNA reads TGCGCCAGCACACTAGCGGGGGCCACCAATGAGCAGTTCTTC.

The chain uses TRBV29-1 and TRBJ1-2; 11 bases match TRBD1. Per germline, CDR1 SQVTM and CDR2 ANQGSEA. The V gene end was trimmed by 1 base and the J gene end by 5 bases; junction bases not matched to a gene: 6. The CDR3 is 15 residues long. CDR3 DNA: TGCAGCGTTGAAGGGGACAGGGGGAAACCTTATGGCTACACCTTC. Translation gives CSVEGDRGKPYGYTF.

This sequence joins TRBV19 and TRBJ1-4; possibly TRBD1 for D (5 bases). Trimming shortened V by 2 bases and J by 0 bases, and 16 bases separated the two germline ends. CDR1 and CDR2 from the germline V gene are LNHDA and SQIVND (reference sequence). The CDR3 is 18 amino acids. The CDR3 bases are TGTGCCAGTAGTATAACGAGGACAAATTCCGCAACTAATGAAAAACTGTTTTTT. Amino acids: CASSITRTNSATNEKLFF.